This note documents a single T cell receptor (beta chain) sequence. Its antigen is unidentified. This sample was included in a study of post-analysis software for immune sequencing data. Study context: Courses of disease covered relapsing-remitting, secondary progressive and progressive-relapsing multiple sclerosis.

Unique molecular identifiers had been added to the TCR beta cDNA libraries. T cells numbering roughly 1 to 10 million gave rise to roughly 0.5 million cDNA molecules. TCRdb reprocessed the PCR reads with MiXCR, giving one entry per CDR3 protein. The data contain about half a million distinct CDR3 sequences, approximately 45% of them singletons. General observations from the study: F measure clustering grouped samples strongly by preparation batch. Controls had lower frequencies than patients of about 5 TRBV segments, which included TRBV5-6, TRBV5-1 and TRBV20-1. Compared with controls, patients showed significantly lower normalized Chao1 diversity.

V was pared by 4 bases and J by 6 bases, with 7 bases between. The CDR3 is 10 residues long. CDR1 is SQVTM and CDR2 is ANQGSEA in the germline V gene. The TCR was taken from a girl between 10 and 17 years old with multiple sclerosis. V is TRBV29-1 and J is TRBJ2-7; D tentatively reads TRBD1 or TRBD2 (5 bases each). Sequenced material: blood. This chain's CDR3 is CSVGGAEQYF. The CDR3 bases are TGCAGCGTTGGAGGGGCCGAGCAGTACTTC.